This TCR beta chain was obtained from a study of blood T cell repertoires in COVID-19. Study background: From T cells, B-cell-depleted T cells, or PBMCs came the material, which was cDNA or gDNA.

Measured with immunoSEQ multiplex PCR; TCRdb has only the in-frame clones, and not every one. The sample yields approximately 210,000 clones, around 95% seen once. In Seattle, patients joined the study during active infection and were tracked longitudinally. From germline, CDR1 is SGDLS and CDR2 YYNGEE. The CDR3 spans 15 residues. The V end was cut by 0 bases, the J end by 6 bases, with 10 bases between. The chain employs TRBV9 and TRBJ1-6; no clear D. This TCR was recovered from a man aged 25-45 years with COVID-19, enrolled during active disease. Sequenced: peripheral blood. The CDR3 DNA sequence: TGTGCCAGCAGCGTAGGTTCAGCTAGTAATTCACCCCTCCACTTT. As protein: CASSVGSASNSPLHF. Looking up the rest from reference TRBV9 and TRBJ1-6 gives the full variable domain: DSGVTQTPKHLITATGQRVTLRCSPRSGDLSVYWYQQSLDQGLQFLIQYYNGEERAKGNILERFSAQQFPDLHSELNLSSLELGDSALYFCASSVGSASNSPLHFGNGTRLTVT.